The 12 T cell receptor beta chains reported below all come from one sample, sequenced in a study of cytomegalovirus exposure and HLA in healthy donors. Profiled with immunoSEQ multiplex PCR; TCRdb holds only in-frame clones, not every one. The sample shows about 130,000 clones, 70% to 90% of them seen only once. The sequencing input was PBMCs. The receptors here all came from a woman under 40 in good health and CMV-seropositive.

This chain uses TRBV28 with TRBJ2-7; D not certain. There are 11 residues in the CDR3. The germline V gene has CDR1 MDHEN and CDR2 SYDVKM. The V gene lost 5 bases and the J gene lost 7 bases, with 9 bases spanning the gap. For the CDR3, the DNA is TGTGCCAGCAGTGTAACGAGGGAGCAGTACTTC. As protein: CASSVTREQYF.

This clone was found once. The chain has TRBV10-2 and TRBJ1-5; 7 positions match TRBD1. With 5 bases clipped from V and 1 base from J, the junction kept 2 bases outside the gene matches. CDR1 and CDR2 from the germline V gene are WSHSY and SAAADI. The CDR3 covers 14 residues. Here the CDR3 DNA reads TGCGCCAGCAGTTCGACAGGGAGCAATCAGCCCCAGCATTTT. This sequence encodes CASSSTGSNQPQHF.

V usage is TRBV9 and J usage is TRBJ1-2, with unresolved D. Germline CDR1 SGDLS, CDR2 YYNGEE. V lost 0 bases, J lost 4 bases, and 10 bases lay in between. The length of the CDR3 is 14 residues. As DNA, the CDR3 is TGTGCCAGCAGCGTAGACAGATTCTTCTATGGCTACACCTTC. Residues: CASSVDRFFYGYTF. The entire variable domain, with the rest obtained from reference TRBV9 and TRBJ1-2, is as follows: DSGVTQTPKHLITATGQRVTLRCSPRSGDLSVYWYQQSLDQGLQFLIQYYNGEERAKGNILERFSAQQFPDLHSELNLSSLELGDSALYFCASSVDRFFYGYTFGSGTRLTVV.

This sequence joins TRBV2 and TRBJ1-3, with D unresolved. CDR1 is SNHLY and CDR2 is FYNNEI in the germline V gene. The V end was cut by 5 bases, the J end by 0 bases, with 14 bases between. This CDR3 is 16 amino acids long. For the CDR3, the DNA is TGTGCCAGCAGTTCTGAACAGCTTTTCTCTGGAAACACCATATATTTT. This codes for CASSSEQLFSGNTIYF.

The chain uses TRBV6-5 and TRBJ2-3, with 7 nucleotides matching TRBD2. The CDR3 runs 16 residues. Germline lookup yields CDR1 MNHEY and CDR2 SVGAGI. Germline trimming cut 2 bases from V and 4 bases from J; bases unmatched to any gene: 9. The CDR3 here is CASSYDGGRTADTQYF. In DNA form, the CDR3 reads TGTGCCAGCAGTTACGATGGCGGGAGAACCGCAGATACGCAGTATTTT.

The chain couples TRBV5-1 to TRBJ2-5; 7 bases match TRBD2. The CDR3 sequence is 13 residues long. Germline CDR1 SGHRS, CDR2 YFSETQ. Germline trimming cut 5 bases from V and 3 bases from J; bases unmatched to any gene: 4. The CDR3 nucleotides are TGCGCCAGCAGGGCGGGAGTGGAAGAGACCCAGTACTTC. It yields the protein CASRAGVEETQYF. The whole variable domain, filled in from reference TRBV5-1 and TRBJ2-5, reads KAGVTQTPRYLIKTRGQQVTLSCSPISGHRSVSWYQQTPGQGLQFLFEYFSETQRNKGNFPGRFSGRQFSNSRSEMNVSTLELGDSALYLCASRAGVEETQYFGPGTRLLVL.

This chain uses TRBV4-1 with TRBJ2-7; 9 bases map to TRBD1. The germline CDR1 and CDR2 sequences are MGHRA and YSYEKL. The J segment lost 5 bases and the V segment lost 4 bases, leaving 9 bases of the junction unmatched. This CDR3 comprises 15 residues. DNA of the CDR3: TGCGCCAGCAGCCCTTGGGACAGGGCGACGGACGAGCAGTACTTC. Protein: CASSPWDRATDEQYF.

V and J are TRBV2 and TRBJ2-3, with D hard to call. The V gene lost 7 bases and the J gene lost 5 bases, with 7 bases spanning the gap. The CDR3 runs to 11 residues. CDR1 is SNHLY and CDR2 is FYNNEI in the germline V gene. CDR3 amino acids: CASITGDTQYF. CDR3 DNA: TGTGCCAGCATAACGGGAGATACGCAGTATTTT. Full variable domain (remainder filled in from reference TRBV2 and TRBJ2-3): EPEVTQTPSHQVTQMGQEVILRCVPISNHLYFYWYRQILGQKVEFLVSFYNNEISEKSEIFDDQFSVERPDGSNFTLKIRSTKLEDSAMYFCASITGDTQYFGPGTRLTVL.

CDR3 sequence: CASSKTGRRGTEAFF. In nucleotides, the CDR3 is TGTGCCAGCAGTAAGACAGGACGCCGGGGCACTGAAGCTTTCTTT. This chain links TRBV2 with TRBJ1-1; a possible D gene is TRBD1 (6 bases). The CDR3 spans 15 residues. V lost 5 bases, J lost 4 bases, and 17 bases lay in between. Germline CDR1 and CDR2: SNHLY and FYNNEI. The full variable domain, rest sourced from reference TRBV2 and TRBJ1-1, is EPEVTQTPSHQVTQMGQEVILRCVPISNHLYFYWYRQILGQKVEFLVSFYNNEISEKSEIFDDQFSVERPDGSNFTLKIRSTKLEDSAMYFCASSKTGRRGTEAFFGQGTRLTVV.

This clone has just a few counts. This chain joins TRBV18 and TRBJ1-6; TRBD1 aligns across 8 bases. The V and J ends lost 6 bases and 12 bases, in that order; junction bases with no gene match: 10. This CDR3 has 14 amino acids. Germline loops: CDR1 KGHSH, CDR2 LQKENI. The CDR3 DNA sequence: TGTGCCAGCTCCCTCGGGACAGGCTTGGGACCCCTCCACTTT. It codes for CASSLGTGLGPLHF.

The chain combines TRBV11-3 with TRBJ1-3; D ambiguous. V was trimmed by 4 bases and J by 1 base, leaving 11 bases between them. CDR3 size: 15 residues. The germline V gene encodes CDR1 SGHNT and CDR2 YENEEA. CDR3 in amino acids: CASSSGTHSGNTIYF. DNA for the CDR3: TGTGCCAGCAGCTCGGGAACACATTCTGGAAACACCATATATTTT.

CDR3 residues: CASSFLQGHGYTF. In nucleotides, the CDR3 is TGTGCCAGCAGTTTCCTACAGGGTCATGGCTACACCTTC. This chain connects TRBV27 to TRBJ1-2, with D possibly matching TRBD1 (6 bases). The CDR3 has 13 residues. The germline V and J ends were trimmed by 3 bases and 6 bases, with 11 bases remaining between them. Germline values: CDR1 MNHEY, CDR2 SMNVEV (reference sequence).